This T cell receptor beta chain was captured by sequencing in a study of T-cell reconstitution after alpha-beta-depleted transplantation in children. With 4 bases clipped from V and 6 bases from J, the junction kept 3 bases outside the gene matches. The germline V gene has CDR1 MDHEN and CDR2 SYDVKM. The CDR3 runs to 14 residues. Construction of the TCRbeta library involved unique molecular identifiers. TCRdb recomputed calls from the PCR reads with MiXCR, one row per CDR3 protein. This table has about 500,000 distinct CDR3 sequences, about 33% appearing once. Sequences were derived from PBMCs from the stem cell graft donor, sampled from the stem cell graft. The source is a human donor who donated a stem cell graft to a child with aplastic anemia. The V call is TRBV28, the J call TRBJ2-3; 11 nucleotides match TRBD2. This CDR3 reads CASSSRTSGDTQYF. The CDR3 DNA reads TGTGCCAGCAGTTCAAGGACTAGCGGGGATACGCAGTATTTT. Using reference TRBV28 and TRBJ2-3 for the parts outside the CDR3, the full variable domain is DVKVTQSSRYLVKRTGEKVFLECVQDMDHENMFWYRQDPGLGLRLIYFSYDVKMKEKGDIPEGYSVSREKKERFSLILESASTNQTSMYLCASSSRTSGDTQYFGPGTRLTVL.